The source of this T cell receptor (beta chain) is a study of T cell clonality in common variable immunodeficiency. Findings and limits, study-wide: Common variable immunodeficiency TCR beta sequences reportedly had fewer deletions and N-nucleotide insertions.

The CDR3 runs 17 residues. J gave up 0 bases and V 4 bases, and 7 bases lay outside the gene matches. The V gene's germline CDR1 is MNHEY and CDR2 SVGEGT. This clone was seen more than once but under ten times. The antigen remains unidentified. The CDR3 end is not reached by the read, which stops 3 residues before it; the germline J gene fills it in. Some clones are missing from TCRdb's copy, which holds only in-frame ones; the method was immunoSEQ multiplex PCR. Observed in the sample are approximately 16,000 clones, none of them singletons. The sequencing sample was made of peripheral blood mononuclear cells. V gene TRBV6-2 or TRBV6-3 combines with J gene TRBJ1-5; TRBD1 aligns across 9 bases. This receptor was identified in a human donor with common variable immunodeficiency. The DNA read from the CDR3 is TGTGCCAGCAGTTTAGGGACAGGGCCTGGTAGCAATCAGCCC. This codes for CASSLGTGPGSNQP. The whole CDR3 sequence reads CASSLGTGPGSNQPQHF.